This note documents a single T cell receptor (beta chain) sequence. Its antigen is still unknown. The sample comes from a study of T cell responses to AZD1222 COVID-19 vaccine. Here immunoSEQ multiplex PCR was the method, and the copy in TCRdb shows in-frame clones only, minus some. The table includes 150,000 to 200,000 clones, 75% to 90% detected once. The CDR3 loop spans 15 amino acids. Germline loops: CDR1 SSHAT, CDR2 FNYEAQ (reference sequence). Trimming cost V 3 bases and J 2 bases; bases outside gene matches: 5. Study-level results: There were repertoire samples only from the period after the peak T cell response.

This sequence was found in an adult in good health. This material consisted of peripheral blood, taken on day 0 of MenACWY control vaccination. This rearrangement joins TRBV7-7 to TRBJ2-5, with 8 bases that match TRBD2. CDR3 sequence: CASSLGVAGQETQYF. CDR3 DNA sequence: TGTGCCAGCAGCTTGGGGGTAGCGGGACAAGAGACCCAGTACTTC.